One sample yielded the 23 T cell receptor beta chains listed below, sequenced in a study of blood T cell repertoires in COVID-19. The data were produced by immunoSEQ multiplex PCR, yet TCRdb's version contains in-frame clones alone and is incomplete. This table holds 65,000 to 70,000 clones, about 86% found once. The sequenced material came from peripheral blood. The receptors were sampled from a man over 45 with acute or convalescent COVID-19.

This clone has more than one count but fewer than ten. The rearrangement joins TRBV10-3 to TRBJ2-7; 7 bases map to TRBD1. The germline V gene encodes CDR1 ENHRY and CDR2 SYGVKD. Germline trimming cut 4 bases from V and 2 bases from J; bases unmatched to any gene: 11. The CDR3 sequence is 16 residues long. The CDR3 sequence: CAISAAGGEGTYEQYF. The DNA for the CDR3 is TGTGCCATCAGTGCTGCAGGGGGTGAGGGAACCTACGAGCAGTACTTC.

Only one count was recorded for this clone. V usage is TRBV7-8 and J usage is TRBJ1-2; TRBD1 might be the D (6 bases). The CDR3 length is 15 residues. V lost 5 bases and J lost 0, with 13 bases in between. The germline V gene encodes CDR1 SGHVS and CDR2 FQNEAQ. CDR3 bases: TGTGCCAGCAGCAGAGGGGGGGAAGCTAACTATGGCTACACCTTC. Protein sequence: CASSRGGEANYGYTF.

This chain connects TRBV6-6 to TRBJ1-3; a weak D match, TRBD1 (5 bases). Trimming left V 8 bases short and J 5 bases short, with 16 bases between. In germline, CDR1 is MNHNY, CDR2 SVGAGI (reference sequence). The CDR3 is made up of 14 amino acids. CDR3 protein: CASYESGVRNTIYF. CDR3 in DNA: TGTGCCAGCTATGAATCGGGGGTTAGAAACACCATATATTTT.

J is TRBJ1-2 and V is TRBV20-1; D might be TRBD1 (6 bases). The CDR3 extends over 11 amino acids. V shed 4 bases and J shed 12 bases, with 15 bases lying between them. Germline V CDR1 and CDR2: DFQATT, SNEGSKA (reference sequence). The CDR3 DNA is TGCAGTGCTACAATACAGGGATCCGACACCTTC. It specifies CSATIQGSDTF.

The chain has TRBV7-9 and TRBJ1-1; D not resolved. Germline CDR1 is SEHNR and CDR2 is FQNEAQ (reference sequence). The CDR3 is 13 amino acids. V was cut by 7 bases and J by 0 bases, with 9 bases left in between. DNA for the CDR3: TGTGCCAGCACCCAGGAGGTGAACACTGAAGCTTTCTTT. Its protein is CASTQEVNTEAFF.

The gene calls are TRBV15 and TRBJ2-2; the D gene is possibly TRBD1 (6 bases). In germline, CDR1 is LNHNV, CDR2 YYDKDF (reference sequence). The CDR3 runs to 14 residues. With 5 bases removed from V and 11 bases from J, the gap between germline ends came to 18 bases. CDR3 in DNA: TGTGCCACCAGCCCAAGAGTTCCAGGGGTCGAGCTGTTTTTT. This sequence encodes CATSPRVPGVELFF.

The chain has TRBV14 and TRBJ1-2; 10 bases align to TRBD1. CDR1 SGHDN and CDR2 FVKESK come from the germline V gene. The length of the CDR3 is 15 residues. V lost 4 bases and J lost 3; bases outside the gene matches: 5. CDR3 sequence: CASSPDRGLYYGYTF. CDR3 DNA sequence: TGTGCCAGCAGCCCCGACAGGGGGCTTTACTATGGCTACACCTTC.

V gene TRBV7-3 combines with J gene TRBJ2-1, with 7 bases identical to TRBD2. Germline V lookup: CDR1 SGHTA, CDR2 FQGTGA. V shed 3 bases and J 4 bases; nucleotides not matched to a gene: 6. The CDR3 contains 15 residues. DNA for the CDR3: TGTGCCAGCAGCTTCGGGGCTAGCGGATACAATGAGCAGTTCTTC. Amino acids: CASSFGASGYNEQFF.

The chain's CDR3 is CASGAGTTYNEQFF. CDR3 DNA: TGTGCCAGCGGAGCCGGGACTACCTACAATGAGCAGTTCTTC. The chain employs TRBV9 and TRBJ2-1; 7 nucleotides align to TRBD2. With 7 bases clipped from V and 2 bases from J, the junction kept 6 bases outside the gene matches. CDR3 length: 14 residues. Germline assignment: CDR1 SGDLS and CDR2 YYNGEE.

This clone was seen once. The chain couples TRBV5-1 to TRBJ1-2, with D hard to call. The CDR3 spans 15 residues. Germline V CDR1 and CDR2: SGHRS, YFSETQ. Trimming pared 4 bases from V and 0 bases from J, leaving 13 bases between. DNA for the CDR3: TGCGCCAGCAGCCTGATGGAGAATGCTAACTATGGCTACACCTTC. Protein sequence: CASSLMENANYGYTF.

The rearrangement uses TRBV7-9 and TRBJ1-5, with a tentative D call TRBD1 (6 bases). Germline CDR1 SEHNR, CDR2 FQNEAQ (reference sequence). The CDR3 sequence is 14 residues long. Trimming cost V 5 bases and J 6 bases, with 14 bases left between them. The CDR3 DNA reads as TGTGCCAGCAGCGATTCCCAGGGGATTCAGCCCCAGCATTTT. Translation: CASSDSQGIQPQHF.

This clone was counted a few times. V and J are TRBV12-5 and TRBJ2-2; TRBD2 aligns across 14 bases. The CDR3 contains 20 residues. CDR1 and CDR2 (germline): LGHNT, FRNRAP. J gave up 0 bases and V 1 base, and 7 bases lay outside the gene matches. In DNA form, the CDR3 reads TGTGCTAGTGGTTTGGCACCGGGACTAGCGGGGGCCGCGAACACCGGGGAGCTGTTTTTT. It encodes CASGLAPGLAGAANTGELFF.

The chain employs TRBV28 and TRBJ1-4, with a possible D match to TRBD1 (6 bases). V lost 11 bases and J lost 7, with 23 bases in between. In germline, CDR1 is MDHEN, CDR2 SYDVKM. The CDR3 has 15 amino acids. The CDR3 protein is CAGRDGGPRSEKLFF. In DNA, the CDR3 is TGTGCCGGGCGGGACGGGGGGCCTCGATCTGAAAAACTGTTTTTT.

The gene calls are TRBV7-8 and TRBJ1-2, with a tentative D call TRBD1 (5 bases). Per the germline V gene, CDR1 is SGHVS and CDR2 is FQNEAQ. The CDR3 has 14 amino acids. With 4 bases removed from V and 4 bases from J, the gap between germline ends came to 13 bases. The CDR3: CASSSTDGGYGYTF. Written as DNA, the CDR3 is TGTGCCAGCAGCTCGACAGATGGCGGCTATGGCTACACCTTC.

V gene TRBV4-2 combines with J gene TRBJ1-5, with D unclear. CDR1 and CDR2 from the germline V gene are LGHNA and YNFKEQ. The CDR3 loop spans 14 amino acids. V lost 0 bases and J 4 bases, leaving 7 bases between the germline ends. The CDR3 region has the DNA TGTGCCAGCAGCCAAGAATCGGGGAATCAGCCCCAGCATTTT. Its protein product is CASSQESGNQPQHF.

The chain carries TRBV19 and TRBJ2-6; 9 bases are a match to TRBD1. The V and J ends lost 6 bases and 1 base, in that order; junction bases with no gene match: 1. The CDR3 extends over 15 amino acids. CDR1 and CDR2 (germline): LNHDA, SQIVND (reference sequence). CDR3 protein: CASRGQGSGANVLTF. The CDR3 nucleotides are TGTGCCAGTAGGGGACAGGGATCTGGGGCCAACGTCCTGACTTTC.

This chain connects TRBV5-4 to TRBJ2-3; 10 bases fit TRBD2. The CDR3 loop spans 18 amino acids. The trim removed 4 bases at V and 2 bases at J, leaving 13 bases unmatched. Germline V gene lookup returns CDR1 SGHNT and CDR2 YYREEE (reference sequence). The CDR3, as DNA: TGTGCCAGCAGCCATTCTAGCGGGAGTAAGGGCCTCACAGATACGCAGTATTTT. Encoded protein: CASSHSSGSKGLTDTQYF.

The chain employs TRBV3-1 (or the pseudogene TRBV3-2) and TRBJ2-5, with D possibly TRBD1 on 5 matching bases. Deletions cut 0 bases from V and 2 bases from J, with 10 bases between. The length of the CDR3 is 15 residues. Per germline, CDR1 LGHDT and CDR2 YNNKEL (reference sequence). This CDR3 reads CASSQEFRAQETQYF. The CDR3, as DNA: TGTGCCAGCAGCCAAGAATTCAGGGCTCAAGAGACCCAGTACTTC.

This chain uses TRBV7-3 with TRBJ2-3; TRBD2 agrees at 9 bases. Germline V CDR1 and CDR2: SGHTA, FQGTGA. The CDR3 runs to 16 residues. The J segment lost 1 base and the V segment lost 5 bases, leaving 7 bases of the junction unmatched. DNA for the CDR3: TGTGCCAGCAGCCACCCTAGCGGGACTGGCACAGATACGCAGTATTTT. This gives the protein CASSHPSGTGTDTQYF.

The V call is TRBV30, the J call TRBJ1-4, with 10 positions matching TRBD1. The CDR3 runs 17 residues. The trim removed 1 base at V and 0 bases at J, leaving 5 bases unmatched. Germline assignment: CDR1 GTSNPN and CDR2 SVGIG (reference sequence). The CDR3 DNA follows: TGTGCCTGGAGTGGGACAGGGGGGTCCTCAACTAATGAAAAACTGTTTTTT. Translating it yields CAWSGTGGSSTNEKLFF.

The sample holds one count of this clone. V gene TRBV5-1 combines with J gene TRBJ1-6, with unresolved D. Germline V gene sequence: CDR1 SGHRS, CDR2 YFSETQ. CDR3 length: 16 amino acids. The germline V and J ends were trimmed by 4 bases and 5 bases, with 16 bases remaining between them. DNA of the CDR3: TGCGCCAGCAGCCCCTGGGCAGCCTTTGATAATTCACCCCTCCACTTT. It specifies CASSPWAAFDNSPLHF.

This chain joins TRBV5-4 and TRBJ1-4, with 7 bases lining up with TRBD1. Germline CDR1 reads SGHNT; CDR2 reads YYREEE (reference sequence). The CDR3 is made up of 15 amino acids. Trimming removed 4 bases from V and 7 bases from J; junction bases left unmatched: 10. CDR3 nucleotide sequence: TGTGCCAGCAGCGAACAAGCAGGGGGAAGTGAAAAACTGTTTTTT. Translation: CASSEQAGGSEKLFF.

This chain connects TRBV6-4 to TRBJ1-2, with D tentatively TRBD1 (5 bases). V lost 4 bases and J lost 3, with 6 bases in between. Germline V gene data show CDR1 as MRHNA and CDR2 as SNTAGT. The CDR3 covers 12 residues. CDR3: CASSGGYYGYTF. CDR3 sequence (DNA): TGTGCCAGCAGTGGGGGCTACTATGGCTACACCTTC.